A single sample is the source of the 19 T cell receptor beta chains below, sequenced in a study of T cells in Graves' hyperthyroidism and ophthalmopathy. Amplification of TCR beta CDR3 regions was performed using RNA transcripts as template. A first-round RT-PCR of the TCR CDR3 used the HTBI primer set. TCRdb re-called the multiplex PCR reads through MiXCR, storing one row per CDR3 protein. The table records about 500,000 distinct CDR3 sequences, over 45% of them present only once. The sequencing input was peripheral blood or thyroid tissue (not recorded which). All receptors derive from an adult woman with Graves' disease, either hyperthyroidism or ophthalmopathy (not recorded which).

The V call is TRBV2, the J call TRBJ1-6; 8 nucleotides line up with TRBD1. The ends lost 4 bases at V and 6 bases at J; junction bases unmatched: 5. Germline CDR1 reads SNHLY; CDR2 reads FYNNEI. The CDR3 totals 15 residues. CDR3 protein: CASSVGTGVNSPLHF. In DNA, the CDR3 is TGTGCCAGCAGTGTTGGGACAGGCGTTAATTCACCCCTCCACTTT.

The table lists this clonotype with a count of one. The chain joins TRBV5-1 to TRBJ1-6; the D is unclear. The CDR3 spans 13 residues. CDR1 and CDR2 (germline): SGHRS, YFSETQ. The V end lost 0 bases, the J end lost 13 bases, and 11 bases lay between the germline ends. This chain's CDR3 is CASSLEGGQPLHF. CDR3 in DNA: TGCGCCAGCAGCTTGGAGGGCGGTCAGCCCCTCCACTTT. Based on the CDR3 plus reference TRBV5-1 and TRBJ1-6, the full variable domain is KAGVTQTPRYLIKTRGQQVTLSCSPISGHRSVSWYQQTPGQGLQFLFEYFSETQRNKGNFPGRFSGRQFSNSRSEMNVSTLELGDSALYLCASSLEGGQPLHFGNGTRLTVT.

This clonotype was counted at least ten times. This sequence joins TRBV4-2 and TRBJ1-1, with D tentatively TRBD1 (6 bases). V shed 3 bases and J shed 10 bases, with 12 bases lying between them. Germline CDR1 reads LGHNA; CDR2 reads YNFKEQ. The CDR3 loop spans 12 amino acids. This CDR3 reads CASSHPGHLAFF. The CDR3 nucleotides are TGTGCCAGCAGCCACCCGGGACACCTAGCTTTCTTT.

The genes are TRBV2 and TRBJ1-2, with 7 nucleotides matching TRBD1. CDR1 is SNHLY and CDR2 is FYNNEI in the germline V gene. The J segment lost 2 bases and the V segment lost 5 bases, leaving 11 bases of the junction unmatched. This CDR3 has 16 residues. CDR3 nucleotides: TGTGCCAGCAGTAACAGGGGCAGGGAACGGAACTATGGCTACACCTTC. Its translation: CASSNRGRERNYGYTF. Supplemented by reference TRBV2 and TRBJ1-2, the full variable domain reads EPEVTQTPSHQVTQMGQEVILRCVPISNHLYFYWYRQILGQKVEFLVSFYNNEISEKSEIFDDQFSVERPDGSNFTLKIRSTKLEDSAMYFCASSNRGRERNYGYTFGSGTRLTVV.

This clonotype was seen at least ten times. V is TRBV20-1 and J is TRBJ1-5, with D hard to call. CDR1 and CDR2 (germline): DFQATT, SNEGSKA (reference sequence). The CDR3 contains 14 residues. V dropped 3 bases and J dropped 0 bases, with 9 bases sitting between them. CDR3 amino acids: CSASLADSNQPQHF. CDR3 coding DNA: TGCAGTGCTAGTTTGGCGGATAGCAATCAGCCCCAGCATTTT.

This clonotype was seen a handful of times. The CDR3 protein is CASSTSGTGASPLHF. In DNA, the CDR3 is TGTGCCAGCAGTACCTCCGGGACAGGGGCTTCACCCCTCCACTTT. This chain connects TRBV28 to TRBJ1-6; 10 positions match TRBD1. V lost 5 bases to trimming and J lost 9 bases; unmatched junction nucleotides: 7. The CDR3 length is 15 residues. Germline values: CDR1 MDHEN, CDR2 SYDVKM.

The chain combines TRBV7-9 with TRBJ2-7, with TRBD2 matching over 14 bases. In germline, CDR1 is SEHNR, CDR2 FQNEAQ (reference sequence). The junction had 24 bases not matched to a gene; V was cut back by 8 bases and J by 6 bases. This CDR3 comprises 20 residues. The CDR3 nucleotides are TGTGCCAGCTATAATCCCCAATCTGGGACAGGGACTAGCGGGAGTCCCGAGCAGTACTTC. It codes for CASYNPQSGTGTSGSPEQYF.

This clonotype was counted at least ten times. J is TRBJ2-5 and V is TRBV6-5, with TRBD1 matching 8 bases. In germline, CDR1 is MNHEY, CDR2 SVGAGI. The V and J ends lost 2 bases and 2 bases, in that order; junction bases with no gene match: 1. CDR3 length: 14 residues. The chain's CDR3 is CASSYTGGQETQYF. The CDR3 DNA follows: TGTGCCAGCAGTTACACAGGGGGGCAAGAGACCCAGTACTTC.

CDR3 region: CSASRDRRRPQHF. CDR3 nucleotides: TGCAGTGCTAGCCGGGACAGGCGGAGGCCCCAGCATTTT. The chain has TRBV20-1 and TRBJ1-5; 8 positions agree with TRBD1. Germline CDR1 reads DFQATT; CDR2 reads SNEGSKA (reference sequence). This CDR3 is built from 13 residues. The J segment lost 9 bases and the V segment lost 3 bases, leaving 7 bases of the junction unmatched.

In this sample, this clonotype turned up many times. The CDR3 protein is CASKIGGGEQYF. The CDR3 DNA reads TGTGCCAGCAAAATCGGTGGCGGGGAGCAGTACTTC. The V gene is TRBV25-1, the J gene TRBJ2-7; tentative D call: TRBD2 (5 bases). Trimming cost V 7 bases and J 7 bases, with 14 bases left between them. CDR3 length: 12 amino acids. Looked up from germline, CDR1 is MGHDK and CDR2 is SYGVNS.

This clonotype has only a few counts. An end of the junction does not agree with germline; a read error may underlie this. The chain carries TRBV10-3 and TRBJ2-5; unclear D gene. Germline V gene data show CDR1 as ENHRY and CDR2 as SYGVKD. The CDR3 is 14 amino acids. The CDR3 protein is CASSYEPGQKTQYF. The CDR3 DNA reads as TGTGCCAGCAGTTACGAACCGGGCCAGAAGACCCAGTACTTC.

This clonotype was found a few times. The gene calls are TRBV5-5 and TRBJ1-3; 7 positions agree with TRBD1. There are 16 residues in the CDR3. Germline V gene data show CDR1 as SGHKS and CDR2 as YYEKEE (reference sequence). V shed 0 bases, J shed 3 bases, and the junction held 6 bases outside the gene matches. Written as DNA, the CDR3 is TGTGCCAGCAGCTTGGCCCGGGACAGTTATGGAAACACCATATATTTT. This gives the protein CASSLARDSYGNTIYF.

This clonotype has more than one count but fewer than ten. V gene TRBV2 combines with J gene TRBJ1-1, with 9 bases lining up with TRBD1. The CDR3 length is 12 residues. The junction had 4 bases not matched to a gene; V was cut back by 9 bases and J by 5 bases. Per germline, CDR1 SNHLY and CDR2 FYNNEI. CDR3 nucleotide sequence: TGTGCCAGTAGCGGACAGGGGACTGAAGCTTTCTTT. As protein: CASSGQGTEAFF.

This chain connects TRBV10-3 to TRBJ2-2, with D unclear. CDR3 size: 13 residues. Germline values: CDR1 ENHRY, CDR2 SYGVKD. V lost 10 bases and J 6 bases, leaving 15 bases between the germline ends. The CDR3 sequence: CATRIGLSGELFF. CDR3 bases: TGTGCCACAAGGATAGGGTTGTCCGGGGAGCTGTTTTTT.

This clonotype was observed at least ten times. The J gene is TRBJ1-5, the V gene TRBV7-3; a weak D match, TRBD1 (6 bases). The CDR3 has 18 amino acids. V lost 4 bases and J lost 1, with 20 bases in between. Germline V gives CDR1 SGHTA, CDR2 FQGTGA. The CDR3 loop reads CASSSHGTKGRSNQPQHF. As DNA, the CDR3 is TGTGCCAGCAGCTCACACGGGACAAAGGGTAGGAGCAATCAGCCCCAGCATTTT.

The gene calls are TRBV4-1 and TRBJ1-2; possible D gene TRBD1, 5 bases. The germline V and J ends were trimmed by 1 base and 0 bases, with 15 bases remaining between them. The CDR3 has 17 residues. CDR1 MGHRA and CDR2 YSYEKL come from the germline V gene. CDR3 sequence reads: CASSQGTGASTNYGYTF. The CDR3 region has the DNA TGCGCCAGCAGCCAAGGTACCGGGGCCTCTACTAACTATGGCTACACCTTC.

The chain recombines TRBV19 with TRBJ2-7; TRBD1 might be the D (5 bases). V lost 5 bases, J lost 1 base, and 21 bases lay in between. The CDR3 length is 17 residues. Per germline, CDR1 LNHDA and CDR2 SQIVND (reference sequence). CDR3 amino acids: CASSPWRWGVASYEQYF. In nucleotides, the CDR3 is TGTGCCAGTAGTCCTTGGCGGTGGGGCGTAGCTTCCTACGAGCAGTACTTC.

CDR3 amino acids: CSAPRFGLAGGPNTGELFF. The CDR3 nucleotides read TGCAGTGCTCCCCGCTTCGGACTAGCGGGAGGGCCGAACACCGGGGAGCTGTTTTTT. The chain has TRBV20-1 and TRBJ2-2; 15 nucleotides align to TRBD2. The CDR3 is 19 amino acids. The germline V gene encodes CDR1 DFQATT and CDR2 SNEGSKA (reference sequence). V lost 5 bases, J lost 0 bases, and 10 bases stayed unmatched.

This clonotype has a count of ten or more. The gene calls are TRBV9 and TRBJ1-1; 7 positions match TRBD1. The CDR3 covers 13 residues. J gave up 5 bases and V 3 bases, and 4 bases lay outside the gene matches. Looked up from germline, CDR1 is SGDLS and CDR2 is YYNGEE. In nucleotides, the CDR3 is TGTGCCAGCAGCGCAGGGGGTGGAACTGAAGCTTTCTTT. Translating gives CASSAGGGTEAFF.